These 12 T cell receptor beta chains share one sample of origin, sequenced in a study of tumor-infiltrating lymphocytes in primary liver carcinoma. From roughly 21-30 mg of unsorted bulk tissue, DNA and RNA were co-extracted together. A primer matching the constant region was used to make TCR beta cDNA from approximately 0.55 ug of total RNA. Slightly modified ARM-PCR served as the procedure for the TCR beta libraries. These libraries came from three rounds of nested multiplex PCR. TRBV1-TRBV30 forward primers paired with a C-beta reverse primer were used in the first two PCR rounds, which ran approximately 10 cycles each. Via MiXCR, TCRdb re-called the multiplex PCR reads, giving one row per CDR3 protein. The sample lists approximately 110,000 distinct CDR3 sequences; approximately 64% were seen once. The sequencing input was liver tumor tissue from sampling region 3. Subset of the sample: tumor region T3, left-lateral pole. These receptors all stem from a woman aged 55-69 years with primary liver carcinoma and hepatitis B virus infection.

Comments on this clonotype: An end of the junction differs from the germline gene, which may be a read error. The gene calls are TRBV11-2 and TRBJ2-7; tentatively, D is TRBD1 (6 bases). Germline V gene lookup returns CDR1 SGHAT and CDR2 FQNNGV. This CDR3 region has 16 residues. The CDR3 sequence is CASTLASGAGGCEQYF. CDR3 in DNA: TGTGCCAGCACCTTAGCGTCAGGGGCAGGAGGCTGCGAGCAGTACTTC.

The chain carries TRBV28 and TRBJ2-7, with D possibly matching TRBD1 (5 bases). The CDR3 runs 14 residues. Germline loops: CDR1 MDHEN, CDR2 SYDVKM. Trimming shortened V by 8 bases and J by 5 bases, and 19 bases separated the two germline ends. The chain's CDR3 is CASGPPGSRDEQYF. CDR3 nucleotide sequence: TGTGCCAGCGGTCCCCCAGGGTCTCGGGACGAGCAGTACTTC.

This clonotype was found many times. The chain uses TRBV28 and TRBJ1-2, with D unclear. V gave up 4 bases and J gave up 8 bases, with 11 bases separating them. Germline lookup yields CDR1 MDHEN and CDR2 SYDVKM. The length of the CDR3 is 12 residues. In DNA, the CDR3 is TGTGCCAGCAGTTCAACAAGGGCGGGCTACACCTTC. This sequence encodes CASSSTRAGYTF.

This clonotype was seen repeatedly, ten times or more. The CDR3: CATEGLAGFSGANVLTF. The CDR3 DNA reads as TGCGCCACTGAGGGACTAGCGGGGTTCTCTGGGGCCAACGTCCTGACTTTC. V usage is TRBV10-2 and J usage is TRBJ2-6; 13 nucleotides align to TRBD2. Trimming cost V 10 bases and J 0 bases; bases outside gene matches: 6. Germline loops: CDR1 WSHSY, CDR2 SAAADI. This CDR3 region has 17 residues.

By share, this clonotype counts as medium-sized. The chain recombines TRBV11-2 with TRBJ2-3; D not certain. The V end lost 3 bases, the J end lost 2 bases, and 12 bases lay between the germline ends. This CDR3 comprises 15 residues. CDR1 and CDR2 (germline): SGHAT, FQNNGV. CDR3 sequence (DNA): TGTGCCAGCAGCTTGGTACCTTCATCCACAGATACGCAGTATTTT. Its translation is CASSLVPSSTDTQYF.

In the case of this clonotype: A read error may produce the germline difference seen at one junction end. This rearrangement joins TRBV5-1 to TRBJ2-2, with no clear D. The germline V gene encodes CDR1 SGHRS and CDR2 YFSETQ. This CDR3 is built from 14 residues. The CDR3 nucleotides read TGCTCCAGCACCGCATTAGGATCCACCGGGGAGCTGTTTTTT. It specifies CSSTALGSTGELFF.

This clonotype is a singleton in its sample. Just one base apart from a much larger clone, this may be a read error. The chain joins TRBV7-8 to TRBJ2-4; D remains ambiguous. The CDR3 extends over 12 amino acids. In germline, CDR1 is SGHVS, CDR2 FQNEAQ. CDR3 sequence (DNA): TGTGCCAACAGCTTAGTAGAGAACATTCAGTACTTC. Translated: CANSLVENIQYF.

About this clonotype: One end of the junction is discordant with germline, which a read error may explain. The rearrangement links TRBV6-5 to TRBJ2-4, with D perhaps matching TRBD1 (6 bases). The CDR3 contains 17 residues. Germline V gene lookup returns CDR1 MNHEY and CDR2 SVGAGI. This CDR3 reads CASSSRGQTSTKNIQYF. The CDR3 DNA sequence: TGTGCCAGCAGTTCCCGTGGACAGACTTCAACCAAAAACATCCAGTACTTC.

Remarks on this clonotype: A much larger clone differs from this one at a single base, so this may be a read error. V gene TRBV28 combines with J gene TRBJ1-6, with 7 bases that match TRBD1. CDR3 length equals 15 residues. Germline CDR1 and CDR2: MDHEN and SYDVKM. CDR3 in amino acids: CASSPGTADNSALHF. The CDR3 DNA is TGTGCCAGCAGTCCCGGGACAGCTGATAATTCAGCCCTCCACTTT. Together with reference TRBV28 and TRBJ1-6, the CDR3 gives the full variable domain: DVKVTQSSRYLVKRTGEKVFLECVQDMDHENMFWYRQDPGLGLRLIYFSYDVKMKEKGDIPEGYSVSREKKERFSLILESASTNQTSMYLCASSPGTADNSALHFGNGTRLTVT.

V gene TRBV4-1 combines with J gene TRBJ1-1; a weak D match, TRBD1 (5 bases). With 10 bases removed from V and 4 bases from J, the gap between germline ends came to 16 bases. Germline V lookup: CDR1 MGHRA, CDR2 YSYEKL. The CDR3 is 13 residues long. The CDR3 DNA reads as TGCGCCATCAGTCATGCGGGGGGCACTGAAGCTTTCTTT. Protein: CAISHAGGTEAFF.

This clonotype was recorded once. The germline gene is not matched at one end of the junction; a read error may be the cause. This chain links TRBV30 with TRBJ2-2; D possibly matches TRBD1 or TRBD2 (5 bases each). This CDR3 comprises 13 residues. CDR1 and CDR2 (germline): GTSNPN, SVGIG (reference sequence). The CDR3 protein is CASMWGNTGELFF. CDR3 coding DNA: TGTGCCTCGATGTGGGGGAACACCGGGGAGCTGTTTTTC. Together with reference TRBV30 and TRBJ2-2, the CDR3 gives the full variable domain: SQTIHQWPATLVQPVGSPLSLECTVEGTSNPNLYWYRQAAGRGLQLLFYSVGIGQISSEVPQNLSASRPQDRQFILSSKKLLLSDSGFYLCASMWGNTGELFFGEGSRLTVL.

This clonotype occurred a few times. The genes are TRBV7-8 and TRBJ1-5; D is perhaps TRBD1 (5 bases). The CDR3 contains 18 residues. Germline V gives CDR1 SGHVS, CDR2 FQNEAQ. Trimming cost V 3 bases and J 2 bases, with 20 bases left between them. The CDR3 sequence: CASSLSTGARRGNQPQHF. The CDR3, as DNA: TGTGCCAGCAGCTTGTCAACCGGGGCCCGTAGGGGCAATCAGCCCCAGCATTTT.